This entry concerns a single T cell receptor (beta chain). Each CDR3 protein gets one entry after TCRdb re-called the RT-PCR reads with MiXCR. The table lists more than 700,000 distinct CDR3 sequences, roughly 20% of them singletons, with around 9.6% in the top ten. This record belongs to a study of response to subunit inactivated influenza vaccine. V lost 5 bases and J lost 10, with 18 bases in between. This CDR3 region has 14 residues. Germline V lookup: CDR1 SGHAT, CDR2 FQNNGV. This material consisted of PBMCs from blood, taken 4 to 6 days after vaccination. The TCR was taken from a man aged 45-60 years who received an inactivated influenza vaccine. V usage is TRBV11-2 and J usage is TRBJ2-1; D tentatively reads TRBD1 or TRBD2 (5 bases each). CDR3 loop: CASSPGTLWGEQFF. The CDR3 DNA reads as TGTGCCAGCAGCCCTGGGACCCTGTGGGGAGAGCAGTTCTTC.